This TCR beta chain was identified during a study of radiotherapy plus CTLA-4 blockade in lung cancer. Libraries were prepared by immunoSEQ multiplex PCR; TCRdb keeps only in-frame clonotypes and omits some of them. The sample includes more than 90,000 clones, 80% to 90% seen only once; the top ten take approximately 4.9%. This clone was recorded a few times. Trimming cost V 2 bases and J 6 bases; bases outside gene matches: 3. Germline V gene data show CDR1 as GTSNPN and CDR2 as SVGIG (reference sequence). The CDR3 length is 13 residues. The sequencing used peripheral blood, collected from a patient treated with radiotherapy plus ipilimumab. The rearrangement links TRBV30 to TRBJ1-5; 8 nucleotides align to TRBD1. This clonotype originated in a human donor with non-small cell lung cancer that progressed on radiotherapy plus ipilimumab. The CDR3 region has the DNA TGTGCCTGGAGTAGGACAGGGAGTCAGCCCCAGCATTTT. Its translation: CAWSRTGSQPQHF.